A selection of T cell receptor beta chains follows, all from one sample in a study of cytomegalovirus exposure and HLA in healthy donors. TCRdb keeps only in-frame clones here, not all; method: immunoSEQ multiplex PCR. In the table there are about 140,000 clones, roughly 73% of which are singletons. The source material was PBMCs. The receptors originated from a female donor in good health and CMV-seronegative. Each CDR3 is given with its conserved first and last residue. The order of the fields is D gene, J gene, clone size, V gene, CDR3 protein, CDR3 DNA. D genes are given only for firm matches. Clone size is given for some rows only: seen once, a few or many times, or a class if the clone is expanded.

d_call: NA
j_call: TRBJ1-2
clone_size: NA
v_call: TRBV2
cdr3_aa: CASRDTGCGYTF
cdr3_nt: TGTGCCAGCAGGGACACAGGGTGTGGCTACACCTTC

d_call: NA
j_call: TRBJ2-7
clone_size: few
v_call: TRBV5-6
cdr3_aa: CASSPVADYEQYF
cdr3_nt: TGTGCCAGCAGCCCCGTCGCGGACTACGAGCAGTACTTC

d_call: TRBD1
j_call: TRBJ2-7
clone_size: NA
v_call: TRBV7-8
cdr3_aa: CASSLGTGGGDEQYF
cdr3_nt: TGTGCCAGCAGCTTGGGGACAGGGGGGGGTGACGAGCAGTACTTC

d_call: TRBD2
j_call: TRBJ2-7
clone_size: few
v_call: TRBV28
cdr3_aa: CASSTTSGTYEQYF
cdr3_nt: TGTGCCAGCAGTACGACCAGCGGGACCTACGAGCAGTACTTC

d_call: NA
j_call: TRBJ1-1
clone_size: NA
v_call: TRBV2
cdr3_aa: CASSERSSGRMNTEAFF
cdr3_nt: TGTGCCAGCAGTGAAAGGTCATCGGGGAGAATGAACACTGAAGCTTTCTTT

d_call: TRBD2
j_call: TRBJ2-3
clone_size: many
v_call: TRBV6-4
cdr3_aa: CASSDTAGGPDTQYF
cdr3_nt: TGTGCCAGCAGTGACACCGCGGGAGGGCCAGATACGCAGTATTTT

d_call: TRBD1
j_call: TRBJ2-3
clone_size: NA
v_call: TRBV4-1
cdr3_aa: CASRQPGQRSGDTQYF
cdr3_nt: TGCGCCAGCAGGCAACCGGGACAGCGCTCCGGAGATACGCAGTATTTT

d_call: TRBD1
j_call: TRBJ1-3
clone_size: NA
v_call: TRBV18
cdr3_aa: CASSNRQGFSGNTIYF
cdr3_nt: TGTGCCAGCTCGAACCGACAGGGATTCTCTGGAAACACCATATATTTT

d_call: NA
j_call: TRBJ1-1
clone_size: NA
v_call: TRBV11-2
cdr3_aa: CASSATKPCEAFF
cdr3_nt: TGTGCCAGCAGCGCTACTAAGCCTTGTGAAGCTTTCTTT

d_call: TRBD2
j_call: TRBJ2-2
clone_size: NA
v_call: TRBV2
cdr3_aa: CASTNAGLAGVPNTGELFF
cdr3_nt: TGTGCCAGCACTAACGCGGGACTAGCGGGAGTCCCGAACACCGGGGAGCTGTTTTTT

d_call: NA
j_call: TRBJ2-3
clone_size: NA
v_call: TRBV10-1
cdr3_aa: CASSGGSSRGTQYF
cdr3_nt: TGCGCCAGCAGTGGAGGTTCTTCCAGGGGTACGCAGTATTTT

d_call: TRBD1
j_call: TRBJ2-7
clone_size: few
v_call: TRBV7-9
cdr3_aa: CASSTDRDRGLSYEQYF
cdr3_nt: TGTGCCAGCAGCACCGATCGGGACAGGGGACTCTCCTACGAGCAGTACTTC

d_call: NA
j_call: TRBJ1-4
clone_size: NA
v_call: TRBV5-4
cdr3_aa: CASSYGNRGAGNEKLFF
cdr3_nt: TGTGCCAGCAGCTATGGGAATCGGGGCGCGGGAAATGAAAAACTGTTTTTT

d_call: NA
j_call: TRBJ2-7
clone_size: once
v_call: TRBV14
cdr3_aa: CASSNQLDSYEQYF
cdr3_nt: TGTGCCAGCAGCAACCAGTTAGACAGCTACGAGCAGTACTTC

d_call: TRBD1
j_call: TRBJ1-2
clone_size: few
v_call: TRBV4-1
cdr3_aa: CASSQTRDRDRHGYTF
cdr3_nt: TGCGCCAGCAGCCAAACTCGCGACAGGGACCGGCATGGCTACACCTTC

d_call: TRBD2
j_call: TRBJ2-3
clone_size: NA
v_call: TRBV30
cdr3_aa: CAWSSRNYSGGPTDTQYF
cdr3_nt: TGTGCCTGGAGTTCACGAAATTATTCGGGAGGGCCCACAGATACGCAGTATTTT

d_call: NA
j_call: TRBJ1-4
clone_size: NA
v_call: TRBV21-1
cdr3_aa: CASSNDTGGGPNATNEKLFF
cdr3_nt: TGTGCCAGCAGCAACGATACAGGGGGAGGCCCTAATGCAACTAATGAAAAACTGTTTTTT

d_call: NA
j_call: TRBJ2-6
clone_size: NA
v_call: TRBV10-3
cdr3_aa: CAISESSGANVLTF
cdr3_nt: TGTGCCATCAGTGAGTCCTCCGGGGCCAACGTCCTGACTTTC

d_call: TRBD1
j_call: TRBJ1-5
clone_size: NA
v_call: TRBV19
cdr3_aa: CASRNRGGSDQPQHF
cdr3_nt: TGTGCCAGCCGCAACAGGGGAGGATCTGATCAGCCCCAGCATTTT

d_call: NA
j_call: TRBJ1-2
clone_size: NA
v_call: TRBV5-4
cdr3_aa: CASSGTHGVGTSYGYTF
cdr3_nt: TGTGCCAGCAGCGGCACCCATGGGGTGGGGACTTCCTATGGCTACACCTTC

d_call: NA
j_call: TRBJ1-3
clone_size: NA
v_call: TRBV5-4
cdr3_aa: CASSFDSTGNTIYF
cdr3_nt: TGTGCCAGCAGCTTTGACAGCACTGGAAACACCATATATTTT

d_call: NA
j_call: TRBJ2-1
clone_size: NA
v_call: TRBV11-2
cdr3_aa: CASRGGRVSRNEQFF
cdr3_nt: TGTGCCAGCAGGGGCGGGCGGGTGAGTCGCAATGAGCAGTTCTTC

d_call: TRBD1
j_call: TRBJ1-3
clone_size: NA
v_call: TRBV27
cdr3_aa: CASSSGQLSGNTIYF
cdr3_nt: TGTGCCAGCAGTTCGGGACAGCTCTCTGGAAACACCATATATTTT

d_call: NA
j_call: TRBJ1-1
clone_size: NA
v_call: TRBV28
cdr3_aa: CASLIRGMNTEAFF
cdr3_nt: TGTGCCAGCCTAATAAGGGGGATGAACACTGAAGCTTTCTTT

d_call: TRBD2
j_call: TRBJ2-5
clone_size: NA
v_call: TRBV11-3
cdr3_aa: CASQGAGGQETQYF
cdr3_nt: TGTGCCAGCCAAGGGGCGGGAGGACAAGAGACCCAGTACTTC

d_call: TRBD1
j_call: TRBJ1-2
clone_size: NA
v_call: TRBV15
cdr3_aa: CAKRGTAYGYTF
cdr3_nt: TGTGCGAAAAGAGGGACAGCCTATGGCTACACCTTC

d_call: TRBD1
j_call: TRBJ1-1
clone_size: NA
v_call: TRBV7-9
cdr3_aa: CASSPRGQGSVNTEAFF
cdr3_nt: TGTGCCAGCAGCCCGAGGGGACAGGGGTCCGTAAACACTGAAGCTTTCTTT

d_call: TRBD1
j_call: TRBJ2-3
clone_size: NA
v_call: TRBV7-3
cdr3_aa: CASSSGQSTDTQYF
cdr3_nt: TGTGCCAGCAGCTCGGGACAGAGCACAGATACGCAGTATTTT

d_call: NA
j_call: TRBJ2-3
clone_size: NA
v_call: TRBV10-1
cdr3_aa: CASSQRALDTQYF
cdr3_nt: TGCGCCAGCAGTCAGAGGGCCTTAGATACGCAGTATTTT

d_call: TRBD1
j_call: TRBJ1-2
clone_size: NA
v_call: TRBV7-8
cdr3_aa: CASSLVQGASYTF
cdr3_nt: TGTGCCAGCAGCTTAGTACAGGGGGCGAGCTACACCTTC

d_call: TRBD1
j_call: TRBJ2-7
clone_size: NA
v_call: TRBV14
cdr3_aa: CASSHTGTGYEQYF
cdr3_nt: TGTGCCAGCAGCCACACCGGGACAGGTTACGAGCAGTACTTC

d_call: TRBD1
j_call: TRBJ2-3
clone_size: NA
v_call: TRBV18
cdr3_aa: CASSPPKGQSTDTQYF
cdr3_nt: TGTGCCAGCTCACCACCGAAGGGACAGAGCACAGATACGCAGTATTTT

d_call: NA
j_call: TRBJ2-1
clone_size: NA
v_call: TRBV7-3
cdr3_aa: CASSLTRGKASTSYNEQFF
cdr3_nt: TGTGCCAGCAGCTTAACCCGTGGGAAGGCTAGCACCTCCTACAATGAGCAGTTCTTC

d_call: NA
j_call: TRBJ2-3
clone_size: NA
v_call: TRBV9
cdr3_aa: CASSAHSGTSTDTQYF
cdr3_nt: TGTGCCAGCAGCGCCCATTCCGGGACTTCCACAGATACGCAGTATTTT

d_call: NA
j_call: TRBJ2-3
clone_size: NA
v_call: TRBV7-9
cdr3_aa: CASSFTGDTQYF
cdr3_nt: TGTGCCAGCAGCTTCACAGGAGATACGCAGTATTTT

d_call: NA
j_call: TRBJ2-7
clone_size: few
v_call: TRBV2
cdr3_aa: CASRQQGYEQYF
cdr3_nt: TGTGCCAGCAGGCAGCAGGGTTACGAGCAGTACTTC

d_call: NA
j_call: TRBJ1-5
clone_size: NA
v_call: TRBV27
cdr3_aa: CAIRGQKDGSNQPQHF
cdr3_nt: TGTGCCATCCGCGGGCAGAAGGACGGTAGCAATCAGCCCCAGCATTTT

d_call: NA
j_call: TRBJ2-4
clone_size: few
v_call: TRBV2
cdr3_aa: CASSEIATTQNIQYF
cdr3_nt: TGTGCCAGCAGTGAAATAGCTACCACCCAAAACATTCAGTACTTC

d_call: NA
j_call: TRBJ2-5
clone_size: NA
v_call: TRBV15
cdr3_aa: CATSRYRGAETQYF
cdr3_nt: TGTGCCACCAGCAGATATCGGGGGGCGGAGACCCAGTACTTC

d_call: NA
j_call: TRBJ1-4
clone_size: few
v_call: TRBV6-6
cdr3_aa: CASSYSNFGDEKLFF
cdr3_nt: TGTGCCAGCAGTTACTCGAATTTCGGGGATGAAAAACTGTTTTTT

d_call: NA
j_call: TRBJ1-1
clone_size: NA
v_call: TRBV11-2
cdr3_aa: CASSLDRGLYTEAFF
cdr3_nt: TGTGCCAGCAGCTTAGATAGAGGGCTTTACACTGAAGCTTTCTTT

d_call: TRBD1
j_call: TRBJ2-2
clone_size: NA
v_call: TRBV5-1
cdr3_aa: CASSLRDRDTGELFF
cdr3_nt: TGCGCCAGCAGCCTCCGGGACAGGGACACCGGGGAGCTGTTTTTT

d_call: TRBD2
j_call: TRBJ2-2
clone_size: NA
v_call: TRBV7-3
cdr3_aa: CASSLTTSGGAGELFF
cdr3_nt: TGTGCCAGCAGCTTAACAACTAGCGGGGGTGCCGGGGAGCTGTTTTTT

d_call: NA
j_call: TRBJ1-4
clone_size: NA
v_call: TRBV2
cdr3_aa: CASTRPPSSEKLFF
cdr3_nt: TGTGCCAGCACCCGCCCCCCTTCGAGTGAAAAACTGTTTTTT

d_call: NA
j_call: TRBJ2-3
clone_size: NA
v_call: TRBV7-3
cdr3_aa: CASSLTQWGVELDF
cdr3_nt: TGTGCCAGCAGCTTAACGCAATGGGGGGTAGAGCTAGATTTT

d_call: NA
j_call: TRBJ1-2
clone_size: NA
v_call: TRBV6-4
cdr3_aa: CAAARGSRYTF
cdr3_nt: TGTGCGGCGGCTAGGGGCTCGCGCTACACTTTC

d_call: NA
j_call: TRBJ2-3
clone_size: NA
v_call: TRBV7-9
cdr3_aa: CASRPSPAGGTDTQYF
cdr3_nt: TGTGCCAGCAGACCATCTCCGGCAGGGGGCACAGATACGCAGTATTTT

d_call: NA
j_call: TRBJ1-2
clone_size: NA
v_call: TRBV19
cdr3_aa: CASTSGQGYYGYTF
cdr3_nt: TGTGCCAGTACGTCCGGGCAGGGCTACTATGGCTACACCTTC

d_call: NA
j_call: TRBJ2-1
clone_size: few
v_call: TRBV19
cdr3_aa: CASRREGSYNEQFF
cdr3_nt: TGTGCCAGTAGACGGGAAGGCTCCTACAATGAGCAGTTCTTC

d_call: TRBD1
j_call: TRBJ1-4
clone_size: NA
v_call: TRBV15
cdr3_aa: CATYRRGTGVREKLFF
cdr3_nt: TGTGCCACCTACCGGCGGGGGACAGGGGTACGAGAAAAACTGTTTTTT

d_call: NA
j_call: TRBJ1-6
clone_size: NA
v_call: TRBV5-1
cdr3_aa: CASSLSGGPVNSPLHF
cdr3_nt: TGCGCCAGCAGCTTGTCCGGGGGACCGGTGAATTCACCCCTCCACTTT

d_call: NA
j_call: TRBJ2-7
clone_size: NA
v_call: TRBV28
cdr3_aa: CASSPSPLLKMAYEQYF
cdr3_nt: TGTGCCAGCAGTCCAAGTCCGCTCCTAAAAATGGCCTACGAGCAGTACTTC

d_call: NA
j_call: TRBJ1-1
clone_size: few
v_call: TRBV5-1
cdr3_aa: CASHREVNTEAFF
cdr3_nt: TGCGCCAGTCACCGGGAGGTGAACACTGAAGCTTTCTTT

d_call: NA
j_call: TRBJ1-3
clone_size: NA
v_call: TRBV2
cdr3_aa: CASIRSQGPTNSGNTIYF
cdr3_nt: TGTGCCAGCATCCGATCACAGGGTCCGACAAACTCTGGAAACACCATATATTTT